Included here is one TCR beta chain sequence, with context. Its antigen is not known. V lost 3 bases to trimming and J lost 0 bases; unmatched junction nucleotides: 5. This CDR3 has 15 amino acids. Donors had no other autoimmune disease or infection in four weeks. PCR was run on genomic DNA. A primer set of 30 forward and 13 reverse primers amplified the CDR3. A single record per CDR3 protein comes from TCRdb applying MiXCR to the multiplex PCR reads. In the table there are some 250,000 distinct CDR3 sequences, roughly 50% of which are singletons. This specimen belongs to a study of type 1 and type 2 diabetes patients. Study details: Samples came from type 1 diabetic, type 2 diabetic or nondiabetic people, recruited in China. Across the study, about 20 million paired-end reads were produced. General study points: Type 2 diabetes and control V and J usage correlated highly, 0.75 to 0.98.

Sequenced material: peripheral blood mononuclear cells (PBMCs). The source is a man aged 18 to 29 with type 2 diabetes. V and J are TRBV12-3 or TRBV12-4 and TRBJ2-7; TRBD2 matches at 7 bases. CDR3 coding DNA: TGTGCCAGCAGTTTCTCCGGGGGGAGCTCCTACGAGCAGTACTTC. Translated, it gives CASSFSGGSSYEQYF.